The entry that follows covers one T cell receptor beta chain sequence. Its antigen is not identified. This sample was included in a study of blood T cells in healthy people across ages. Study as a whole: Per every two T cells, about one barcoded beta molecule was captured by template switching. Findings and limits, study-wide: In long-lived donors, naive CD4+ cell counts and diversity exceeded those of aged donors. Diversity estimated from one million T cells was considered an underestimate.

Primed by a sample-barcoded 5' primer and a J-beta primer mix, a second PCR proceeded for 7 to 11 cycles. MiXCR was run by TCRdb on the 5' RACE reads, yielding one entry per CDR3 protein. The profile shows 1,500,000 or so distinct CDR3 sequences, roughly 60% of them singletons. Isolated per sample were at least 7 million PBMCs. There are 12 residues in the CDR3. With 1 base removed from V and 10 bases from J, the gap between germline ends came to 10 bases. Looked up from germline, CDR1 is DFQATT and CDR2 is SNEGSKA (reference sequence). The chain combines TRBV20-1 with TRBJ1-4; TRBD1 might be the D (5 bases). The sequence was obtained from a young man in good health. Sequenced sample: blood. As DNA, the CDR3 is TGCAGTGCTAGAGGTCTGGGGGGAAAACTGTTTTTT. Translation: CSARGLGGKLFF.